This T cell receptor (beta chain) was identified in a study of T cell repertoires in cytomegalovirus infection. With regard to this clonotype: Its antigen remains unknown.

The CDR3 has 15 amino acids. J lost 4 bases, V lost 6 bases, and 9 bases had no gene match. MiXCR, run by TCRdb on the reads, gives a single entry per CDR3 protein. The data show over 100,000 distinct CDR3 sequences, with 10% seen just once and approximately 33% held by the top ten. Sequencing used PBMCs, sequenced either directly or after in vitro stimulation (not recorded which). This clonotype originated in a human donor in good health (CMV status not recorded). Some clones in this sample may be carry-over from other donors' samples. J is TRBJ2-7 and V is TRBV12-3 or TRBV12-4; 10 nucleotides line up with TRBD1. The CDR3 loop reads CASRSGTGARYEQYF. The CDR3 DNA sequence: TGTGCCAGCAGATCCGGGACAGGGGCTCGTTACGAGCAGTACTTC.